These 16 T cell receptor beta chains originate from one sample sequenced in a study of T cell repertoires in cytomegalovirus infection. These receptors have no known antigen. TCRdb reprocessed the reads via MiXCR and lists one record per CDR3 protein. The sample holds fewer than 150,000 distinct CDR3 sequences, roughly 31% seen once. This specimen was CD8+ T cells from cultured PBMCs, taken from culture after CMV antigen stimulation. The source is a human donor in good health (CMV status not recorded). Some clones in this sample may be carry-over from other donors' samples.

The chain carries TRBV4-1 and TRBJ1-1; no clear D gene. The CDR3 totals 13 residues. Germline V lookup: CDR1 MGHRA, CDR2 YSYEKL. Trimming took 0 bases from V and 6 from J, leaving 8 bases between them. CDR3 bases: TGCGCCAGCAGCCAAGATTTCACGGCTGAAGCTTTCTTT. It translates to CASSQDFTAEAFF.

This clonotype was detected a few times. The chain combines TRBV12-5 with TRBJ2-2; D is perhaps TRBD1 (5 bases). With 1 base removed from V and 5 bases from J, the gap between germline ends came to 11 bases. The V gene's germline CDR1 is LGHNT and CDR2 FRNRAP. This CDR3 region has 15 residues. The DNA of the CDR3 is TGTGCTAGTGGTTTGGGGACAAGTCGGACCGGGGAGCTGTTTTTT. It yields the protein CASGLGTSRTGELFF. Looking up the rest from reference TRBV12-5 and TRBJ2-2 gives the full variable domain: DARVTQTPRHKVTEMGQEVTMRCQPILGHNTVFWYRQTMMQGLELLAYFRNRAPLDDSGMPKDRFSAEMPDATLATLKIQPSEPRDSAVYFCASGLGTSRTGELFFGEGSRLTVL.

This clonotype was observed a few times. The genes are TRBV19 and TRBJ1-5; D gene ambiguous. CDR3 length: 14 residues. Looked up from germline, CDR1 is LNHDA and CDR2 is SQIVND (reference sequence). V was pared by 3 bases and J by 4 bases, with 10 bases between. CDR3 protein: CASSILAGNQPQHF. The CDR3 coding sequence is TGTGCCAGTAGTATTCTCGCCGGGAATCAGCCCCAGCATTTT.

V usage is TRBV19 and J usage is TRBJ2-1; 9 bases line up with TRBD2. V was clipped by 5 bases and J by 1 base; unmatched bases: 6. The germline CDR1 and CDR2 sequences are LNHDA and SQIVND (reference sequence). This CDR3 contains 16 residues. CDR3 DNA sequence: TGTGCCAGTAGTCCATGGAGCGGGGGGTCCTACAATGAGCAGTTCTTC. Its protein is CASSPWSGGSYNEQFF.

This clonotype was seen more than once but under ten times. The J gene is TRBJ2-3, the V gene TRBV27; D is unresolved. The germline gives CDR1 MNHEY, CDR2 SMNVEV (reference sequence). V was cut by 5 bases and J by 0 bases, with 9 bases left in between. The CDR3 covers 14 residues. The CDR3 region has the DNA TGTGCCAGCAGTCGATTCCCTAGCACAGATACGCAGTATTTT. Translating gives CASSRFPSTDTQYF.

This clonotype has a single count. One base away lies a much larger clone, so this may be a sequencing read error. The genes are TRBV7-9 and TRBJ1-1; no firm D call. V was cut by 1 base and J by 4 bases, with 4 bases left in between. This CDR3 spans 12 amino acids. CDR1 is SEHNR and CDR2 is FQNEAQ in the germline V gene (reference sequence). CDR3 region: CASSLGVTEAFF. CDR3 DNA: TGTGCCAGCAGCTTAGGGGTCACTGAAGCTTTCTTT. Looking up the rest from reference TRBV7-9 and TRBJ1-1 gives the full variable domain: DTGVSQNPRHKITKRGQNVTFRCDPISEHNRLYWYRQTLGQGPEFLTYFQNEAQLEKSRLLSDRFSAERPKGSFSTLEIQRTEQGDSAMYLCASSLGVTEAFFGQGTRLTVV.

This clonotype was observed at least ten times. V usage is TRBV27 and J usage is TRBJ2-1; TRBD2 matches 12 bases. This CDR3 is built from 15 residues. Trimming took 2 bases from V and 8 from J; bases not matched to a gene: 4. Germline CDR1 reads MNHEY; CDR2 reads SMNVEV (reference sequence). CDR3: CASSLELAGGDEQFF. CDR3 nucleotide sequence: TGTGCCAGCAGTTTAGAACTAGCGGGGGGCGATGAGCAGTTCTTC.

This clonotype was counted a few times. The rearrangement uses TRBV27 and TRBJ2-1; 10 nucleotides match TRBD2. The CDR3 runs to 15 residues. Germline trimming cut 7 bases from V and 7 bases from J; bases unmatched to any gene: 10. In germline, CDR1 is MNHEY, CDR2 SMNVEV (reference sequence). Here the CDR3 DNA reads TGTGCCAGCACCGGGACTAGCGAGATGCCTAATGAGCAGTTCTTC. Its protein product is CASTGTSEMPNEQFF.

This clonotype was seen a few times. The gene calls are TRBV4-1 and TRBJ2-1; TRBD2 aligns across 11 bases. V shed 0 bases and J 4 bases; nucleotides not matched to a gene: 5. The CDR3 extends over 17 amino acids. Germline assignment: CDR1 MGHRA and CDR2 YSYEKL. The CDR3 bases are TGCGCCAGCAGCCAAGACACCCTAGCGGGGGGTTACAATGAGCAGTTCTTC. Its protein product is CASSQDTLAGGYNEQFF.

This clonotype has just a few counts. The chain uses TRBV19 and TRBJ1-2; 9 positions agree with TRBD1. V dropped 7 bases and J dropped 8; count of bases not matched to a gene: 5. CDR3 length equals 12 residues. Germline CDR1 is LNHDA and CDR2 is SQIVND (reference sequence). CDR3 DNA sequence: TGTGCCAGTACCCCGACAGGGGGAGGCTACACCTTC. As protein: CASTPTGGGYTF.

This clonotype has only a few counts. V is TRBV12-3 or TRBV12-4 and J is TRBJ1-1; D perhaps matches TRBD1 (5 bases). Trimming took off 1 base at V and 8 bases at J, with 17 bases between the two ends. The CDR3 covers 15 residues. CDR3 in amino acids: CASSLGSGAAREAFF. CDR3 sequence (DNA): TGTGCCAGCAGTTTAGGTTCCGGGGCGGCTCGAGAAGCTTTCTTT.

CDR3 region: CASSFVDSYGYTF. For the CDR3, the DNA is TGTGCCAGCAGTTTCGTGGATTCATATGGCTACACCTTC. V is TRBV28 and J is TRBJ1-2; D is uncertain. V lost 3 bases and J 5 bases, leaving 10 bases between the germline ends. The CDR3 extends over 13 amino acids. The germline V gene encodes CDR1 MDHEN and CDR2 SYDVKM.

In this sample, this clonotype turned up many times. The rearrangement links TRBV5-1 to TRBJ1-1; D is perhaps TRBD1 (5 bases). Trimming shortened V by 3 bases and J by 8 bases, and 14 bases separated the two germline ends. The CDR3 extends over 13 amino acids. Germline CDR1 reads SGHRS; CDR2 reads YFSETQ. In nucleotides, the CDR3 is TGCGCCAGCAGCTCCGGGGCCCGTTGGGAAGCTTTCTTT. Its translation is CASSSGARWEAFF.

The CDR3 DNA follows: TGTGCCAGCAGCTTACAGGGTACAGATACGCAGTATTTT. It yields the protein CASSLQGTDTQYF. The gene calls are TRBV7-3 and TRBJ2-3; weak D call: TRBD1 (5 bases). Trimming cost V 2 bases and J 3 bases, with 6 bases left between them. Germline CDR1 SGHTA, CDR2 FQGTGA. This CDR3 is built from 13 residues.

As DNA, the CDR3 is TGTGCCAGCAGCTTAGCAGGCCGGTTTATCGATGAGCAGTTCTTC. It is translated as CASSLAGRFIDEQFF. The chain is built from TRBV7-6 and TRBJ2-1; D unresolved. Trimming stripped 0 bases from V and 8 bases from J, with 14 bases between. There are 15 residues in the CDR3. Germline CDR1 reads SGHVS; CDR2 reads FNYEAQ.

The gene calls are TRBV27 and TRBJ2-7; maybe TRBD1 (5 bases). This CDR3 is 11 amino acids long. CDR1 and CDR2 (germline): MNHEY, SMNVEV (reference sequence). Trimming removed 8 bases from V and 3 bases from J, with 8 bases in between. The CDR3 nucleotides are TGTGCCAGCGGGGCCCTCTACGAGCAGTACTTC. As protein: CASGALYEQYF.